The present entry profiles one TCR beta chain with its context. Profiled with immunoSEQ multiplex PCR; TCRdb holds only in-frame clones, not every one. The table has under 500,000 clones, 70% to 90% seen once; the top ten hold 1.5% to 2%. This entry comes from a study of blood T cell repertoires in COVID-19. About the study: Donors in the United States, Italy and Spain gave samples during acute or convalescent COVID-19.

Germline CDR1 GTSNPN, CDR2 SVGIG (reference sequence). After removal of 4 bases from V and 4 bases from J, the junction contained 23 bases not matched to a gene. The CDR3 has 21 amino acids. Living in roughly 23 US areas, the participants were between about 18 and 95 years of age. Assignments of participants to cohorts depended upon their own reported clinical history. Sequences were obtained from PBMCs or T cells enriched from blood (not recorded which). The chain links TRBV30 to TRBJ2-3; TRBD2 agrees at 13 bases. This TCR derives from a woman younger than 30 with acute COVID-19. The DNA of the CDR3 is TGTGCCTGGACAGGGGACAAATGGACTAGCGGGAGTCAGGGTTGGGCAGATACGCAGTATTTT. This encodes CAWTGDKWTSGSQGWADTQYF.